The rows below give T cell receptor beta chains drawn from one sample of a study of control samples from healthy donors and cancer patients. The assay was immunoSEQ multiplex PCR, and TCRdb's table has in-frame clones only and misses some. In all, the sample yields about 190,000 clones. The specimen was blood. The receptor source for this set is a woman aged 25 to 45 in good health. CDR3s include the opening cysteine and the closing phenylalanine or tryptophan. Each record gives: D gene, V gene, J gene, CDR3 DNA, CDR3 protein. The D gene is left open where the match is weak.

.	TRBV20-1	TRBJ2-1	TGCAGTGCTGGGGGGCGCGATGAGCAGTTCTTC	CSAGGRDEQFF
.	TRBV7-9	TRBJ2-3	TGTGCCAGCAGCTTAGTGGGCCAGAACACAGATACGCAGTATTTT	CASSLVGQNTDTQYF
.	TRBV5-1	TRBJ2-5	TGCGCCAGCAGCCGGAGGGGGGGCAAAGAGACCCAGTACTTC	CASSRRGGKETQYF
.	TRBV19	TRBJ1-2	TGTGCCAGTTTGGCCGGCCCCGGACTCAGAGGCTACACCTTC	CASLAGPGLRGYTF
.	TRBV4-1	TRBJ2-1	TGCGCCAGCAGCCCGACGAACAATGAGCAGTTCTTC	CASSPTNNEQFF
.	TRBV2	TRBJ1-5	TGTGCCAGCAAGGGCGAGAGGTATAGCAATCAGCCCCAGCATTTT	CASKGERYSNQPQHF
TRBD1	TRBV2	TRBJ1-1	TGTGCCAGCAGGAACAGGGGGGACACTGAAGCTTTCTTT	CASRNRGDTEAFF
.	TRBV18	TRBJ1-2	TGTGCCAGCTCACCAGGGGTGTTGCGGGGCTACACCTTC	CASSPGVLRGYTF
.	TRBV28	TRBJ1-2	TGTGCCAGCAGATCTACAGCGGAGGGAAACTATGGCTACACCTTC	CASRSTAEGNYGYTF
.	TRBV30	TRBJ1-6	TGTGCCTGGAGTCTGACAACAGGGCATTCACCCCTCCACTTT	CAWSLTTGHSPLHF
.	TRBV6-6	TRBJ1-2	TGTGCCAGCACCCCAGGCTTCTATGGCTACACCTTC	CASTPGFYGYTF
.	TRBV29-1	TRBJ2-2	TGCAGCGTTCAAGGCTATGCTTTGGATAGGGGGGAGCTGTTTTTT	CSVQGYALDRGELFF
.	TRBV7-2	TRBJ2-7	TGTGCCAGCAGCTTAGTAGGCACCACCTACGAGCAGTACTTC	CASSLVGTTYEQYF
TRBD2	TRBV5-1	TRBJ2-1	TGCGCCAGCAGCTTGGCCGCTAGCGGGGGCTACAATGAGCAGTTCTTC	CASSLAASGGYNEQFF
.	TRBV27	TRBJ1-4	TGTGCCAGCAGTTTATCGGAGGAGGTTAATGAAAAACTGTTTTTT	CASSLSEEVNEKLFF
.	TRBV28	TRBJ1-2	TGTGCCAGCAGGGGGACCTATGGCTACACCTTC	CASRGTYGYTF